The T cell receptor (beta chain) under discussion was sequenced for a study of blood T cell repertoires in COVID-19. Data came from immunoSEQ multiplex PCR; TCRdb stores just in-frame clones and leaves some out. The table lists over 150,000 clones, under 95% of them singletons. Germline assignment: CDR1 LNHDA and CDR2 SQIVND (reference sequence). V was trimmed by 2 bases and J by 0 bases, leaving 11 bases between them. The CDR3 is 15 residues long. The sample comprised peripheral blood. The TCR comes from a man aged 50 to 60 with acute or convalescent COVID-19. V gene TRBV19 combines with J gene TRBJ2-7; tentatively, D is TRBD1 (5 bases). For the CDR3, the DNA is TGTGCCAGTAGTATACCCAGGGCAAACTCCTACGAGCAGTACGTC. It encodes CASSIPRANSYEQYV.